This TCR beta chain was identified during a study of regulatory T cells in long-lasting Graves disease. Noted time point: newly diagnosed GD, antithyroid drugs for less than 3 months. Scientists built the TCR library using RNA that was extracted from PBMCs. This clonotype was detected many times. The V and J ends lost 1 base and 6 bases, in that order; junction bases with no gene match: 7. The germline V gene has CDR1 SGHTA and CDR2 FQGTGA. This CDR3 is built from 15 residues. Arm-PCR of CDR3 regions and iRepertoire HTBI primers were the basis on which TCR beta libraries were built. TCRdb independently ran MiXCR on the multiplex PCR reads; one entry per CDR3 protein. The repertoire consists of roughly 420,000 distinct CDR3 sequences, with around 15% occurring once and the leading ten covering under 20%. This sample was shared with a second study, whose subject was T cells in Graves' hyperthyroidism and ophthalmopathy.

The material sequenced was peripheral blood mononuclear cells (PBMCs), taken at new diagnosis, from a patient treated with antithyroid drugs. V and J are TRBV7-3 and TRBJ2-7; TRBD2 matches at 9 bases. The TCR sequence derives from a woman in her fifties or sixties with Graves disease. The DNA of the CDR3 is TGTGCCAGCAGCTTAAGGTGTAGCGGGAGTGGCGAGCAGTACTTC. It specifies CASSLRCSGSGEQYF.